The TCR beta chain under discussion was sequenced for a study of CD8 T cells in Susac syndrome. Germline CDR1 is SGHRS and CDR2 is YFSETQ. The CDR3 consists of 13 residues. Trimming shortened V by 3 bases and J by 5 bases, and 8 bases separated the two germline ends. The sequenced target, TCR beta, came from blood CD8+ and CD4+ T cells. TEMRA cells were FACS-enriched and CD8+ and CD4+ T cells negatively isolated. The study, taken as a whole, reports: TCR sequencing and HLA analysis covered a relatively small number of individuals.

This clonotype showed up just a few times. The antigen remains unidentified. Roughly 0.45 to 1 ug RNA was reverse transcribed with random hexamers. Amplification of TCR beta CDR3 used immunoSEQ multiplex PCR across 54 Vbeta and 13 Jbeta. TCRdb fed the immunoSEQ multiplex PCR reads into MiXCR, producing one record per CDR3 protein. The sample has some 120,000 distinct CDR3 sequences, around 95% seen once; the top ten hold 0.095% to 0.1%. Sequenced input: CD4+ T cells from PBMCs. The chain employs TRBV5-1 and TRBJ2-2, with D possibly TRBD2 on 5 matching bases. The receptor was isolated from a human donor in good health. CDR3 sequence (DNA): TGCGCCAGCAGCTCCGGGATGACCGGGGAGCTGTTTTTT. Its protein product is CASSSGMTGELFF. Full variable domain (missing parts from reference TRBV5-1 and TRBJ2-2): KAGVTQTPRYLIKTRGQQVTLSCSPISGHRSVSWYQQTPGQGLQFLFEYFSETQRNKGNFPGRFSGRQFSNSRSEMNVSTLELGDSALYLCASSSGMTGELFFGEGSRLTVL.